A selection of T cell receptor beta chains follows, all from one sample in a study of blood T cell repertoires in COVID-19. The assay was immunoSEQ multiplex PCR, and TCRdb's table has in-frame clones only and misses some. The sample comprises some 50,000 clones, roughly 83% of which are singletons, and 2% to 2.5% rests with the top ten. Sequencing was done on a sample of peripheral blood. These receptors were taken from a woman aged 55 to 70 with acute or convalescent COVID-19. CDR3s include the opening cysteine and the closing phenylalanine or tryptophan. D genes are given only for firm matches. Rows may omit the clone size; those that give it use once, few, many or a size class.

d_call,j_call,v_call,clone_size,cdr3_aa,cdr3_nt
NA,TRBJ2-2,TRBV18,NA,CASSPTWELFF,TGTGCCAGCTCACCCACTTGGGAGCTGTTTTTT
NA,TRBJ2-2,TRBV27,NA,CASSFRAYRGTGELFF,TGTGCCAGCAGTTTTCGGGCCTATAGGGGTACCGGGGAGCTGTTTTTT
NA,TRBJ1-1,TRBV19,NA,CASSIPLGGGTEAFF,TGTGCCAGTAGTATTCCCTTAGGGGGAGGGACTGAAGCTTTCTTT
NA,TRBJ1-6,TRBV6-5,once,CASRVRSSPLHF,TGTGCCAGCAGAGTGCGGTCCTCACCCCTCCACTTT
NA,TRBJ1-1,TRBV10-2,NA,CASRGQNTEAFF,TGCGCCAGCCGAGGACAGAACACTGAAGCTTTCTTT
NA,TRBJ1-2,TRBV19,NA,CASSKGYDRISYGYTF,TGTGCCAGTAGTAAGGGTTACGACAGGATCTCATATGGCTACACCTTC
TRBD2,TRBJ2-1,TRBV6-6,NA,CASSQPRLAGGGYNEQFF,TGTGCCAGCAGTCAGCCACGACTAGCGGGGGGTGGCTACAATGAGCAGTTCTTC
TRBD1,TRBJ2-1,TRBV19,NA,CASSIPLTGGMDEQFF,TGTGCCAGTAGTATTCCCCTTACAGGGGGGATGGATGAGCAGTTCTTC
TRBD1,TRBJ2-7,TRBV16,NA,CASSQTIGTGGYEQYF,TGTGCCAGCAGCCAAACGATCGGGACAGGGGGCTACGAGCAGTACTTC
NA,TRBJ1-2,TRBV6-5,NA,CASRADGHYGYTF,TGTGCCAGCAGGGCGGACGGACATTATGGCTACACCTTC
TRBD1,TRBJ1-2,TRBV6-6,NA,CASSYRDSGYYGYTF,TGTGCCAGCAGTTACCGGGACAGCGGTTACTATGGCTACACCTTC
NA,TRBJ2-3,TRBV2,NA,CASSASGLKLDTQYF,TGTGCCAGCAGTGCTTCGGGACTCAAATTAGATACGCAGTATTTT
NA,TRBJ2-7,TRBV28,NA,CASRHPDSAYEQYF,TGTGCCAGCAGGCATCCGGACAGCGCCTACGAGCAGTACTTC
TRBD2,TRBJ2-7,TRBV7-2,NA,CASSSGLAVTYEQYF,TGTGCCAGCAGCTCGGGACTAGCGGTAACCTACGAGCAGTACTTC
TRBD1,TRBJ2-7,TRBV27,NA,CASSSRDRDSYEQYF,TGTGCCAGCAGTTCCCGGGACAGGGACTCCTACGAGCAGTACTTC
TRBD1,TRBJ1-5,TRBV6-2/TRBV6-3,once,CASSMRDSPYSNQPQHF,TGTGCCAGCAGTATGAGGGACAGTCCGTATAGCAATCAGCCCCAGCATTTT
TRBD1,TRBJ2-7,TRBV6-5,NA,CASSTGYYEQYF,TGTGCCAGCTCGACAGGGTATTACGAGCAGTACTTC
TRBD1,TRBJ1-4,TRBV28,NA,CASSFAGQADEKLFF,TGTGCCAGCAGTTTTGCGGGACAGGCCGACGAAAAACTGTTTTTT
NA,TRBJ1-2,TRBV29-1,NA,CSVEGGGYTF,TGCAGCGTTGAAGGTGGCGGCTACACCTTC
NA,TRBJ1-2,TRBV29-1,NA,CSVDGQTMGYGYTF,TGCAGCGTTGACGGACAGACAATGGGGTATGGCTACACCTTC
NA,TRBJ2-3,TRBV7-2,NA,CASSSSSDTQYF,TGTGCCAGCAGCTCTTCTTCCGATACGCAGTATTTT
NA,TRBJ2-3,TRBV6-6,NA,CASSSGLDTQYF,TGTGCCAGCAGCTCCGGGTTAGATACGCAGTATTTT
TRBD2,TRBJ2-7,TRBV4-1,NA,CASSRERDAYEQYF,TGCGCCAGCAGCAGAGAGCGGGATGCCTACGAGCAGTACTTC
TRBD1,TRBJ1-2,TRBV24-1,NA,CATSDSGTGWDYYGYTF,TGTGCCACCAGTGATTCCGGGACAGGGTGGGACTACTATGGCTACACCTTC